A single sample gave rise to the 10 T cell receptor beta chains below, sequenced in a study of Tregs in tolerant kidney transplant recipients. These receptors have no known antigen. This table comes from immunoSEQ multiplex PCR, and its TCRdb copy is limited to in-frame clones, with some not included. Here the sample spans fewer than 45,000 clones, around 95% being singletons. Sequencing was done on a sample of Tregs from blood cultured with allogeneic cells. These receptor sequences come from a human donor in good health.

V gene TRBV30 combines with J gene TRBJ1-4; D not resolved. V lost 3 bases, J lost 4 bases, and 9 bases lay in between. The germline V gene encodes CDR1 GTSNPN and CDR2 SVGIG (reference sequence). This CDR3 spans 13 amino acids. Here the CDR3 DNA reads TGTGCCTGGAGGCGGGAAGGTAATGAAAAACTGTTTTTT. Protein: CAWRREGNEKLFF.

In DNA form, the CDR3 reads TGCGCCAGCAGCCCGGGGGGGGCCTCCTACTCCTACAATGAGCAGTTCTTC. This sequence encodes CASSPGGASYSYNEQFF. The rearrangement joins TRBV4-1 to TRBJ2-1; 8 bases fit TRBD2. Germline lookup yields CDR1 MGHRA and CDR2 YSYEKL. Trimming took 4 bases from V and 0 from J; bases not matched to a gene: 8. The length of the CDR3 is 17 residues.

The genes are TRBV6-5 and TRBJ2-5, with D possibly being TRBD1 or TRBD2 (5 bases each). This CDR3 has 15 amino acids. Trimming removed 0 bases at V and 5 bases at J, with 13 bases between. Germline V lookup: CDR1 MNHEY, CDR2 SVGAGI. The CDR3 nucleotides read TGTGCCAGCAGTTACTCCCCAGGGACGGACGAGACCCAGTACTTC. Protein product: CASSYSPGTDETQYF.

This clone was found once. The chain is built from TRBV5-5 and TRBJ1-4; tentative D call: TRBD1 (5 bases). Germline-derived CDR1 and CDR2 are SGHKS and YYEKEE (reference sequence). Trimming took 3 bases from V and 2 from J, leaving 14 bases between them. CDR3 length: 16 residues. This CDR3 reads CASSSGGVLTNEKLFF. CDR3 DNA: TGTGCCAGCAGCTCCGGAGGGGTTTTGACTAATGAAAAACTGTTTTTT.

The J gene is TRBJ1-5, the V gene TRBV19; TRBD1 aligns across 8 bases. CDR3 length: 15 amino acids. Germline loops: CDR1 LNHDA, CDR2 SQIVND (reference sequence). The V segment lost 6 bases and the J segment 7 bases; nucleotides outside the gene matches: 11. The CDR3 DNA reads TGTGCCAGTAGCAAGGACAGGGAAGTCAGCCAGCCCCAGCATTTT. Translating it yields CASSKDREVSQPQHF.

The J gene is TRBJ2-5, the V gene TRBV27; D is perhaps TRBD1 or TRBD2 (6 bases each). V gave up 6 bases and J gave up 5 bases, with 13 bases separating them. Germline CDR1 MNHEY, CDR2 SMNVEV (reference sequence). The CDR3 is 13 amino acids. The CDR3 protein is CASSWGARETQYF. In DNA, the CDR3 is TGTGCCAGCAGCTGGGGGGCGCGGGAGACCCAGTACTTC.

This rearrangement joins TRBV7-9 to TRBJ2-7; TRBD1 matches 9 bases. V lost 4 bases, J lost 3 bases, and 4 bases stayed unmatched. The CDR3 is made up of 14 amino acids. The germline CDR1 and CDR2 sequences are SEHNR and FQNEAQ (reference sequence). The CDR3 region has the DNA TGTGCCAGCAGCTGGACAGGGGAAGGCTACGAGCAGTACTTC. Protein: CASSWTGEGYEQYF.

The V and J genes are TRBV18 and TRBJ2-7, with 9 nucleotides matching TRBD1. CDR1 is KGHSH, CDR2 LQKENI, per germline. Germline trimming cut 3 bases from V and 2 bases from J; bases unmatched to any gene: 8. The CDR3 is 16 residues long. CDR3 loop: CASSPPRGQGPYEQYF. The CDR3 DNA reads TGTGCCAGCTCACCGCCCCGGGGACAGGGACCCTACGAGCAGTACTTC.

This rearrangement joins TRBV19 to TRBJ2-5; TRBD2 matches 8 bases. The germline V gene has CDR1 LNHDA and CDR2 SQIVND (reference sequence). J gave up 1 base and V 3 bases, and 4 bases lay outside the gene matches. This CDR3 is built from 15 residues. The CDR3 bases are TGTGCCAGTAGTATTGCGGGAGGATCCCAAGAGACCCAGTACTTC. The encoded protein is CASSIAGGSQETQYF.

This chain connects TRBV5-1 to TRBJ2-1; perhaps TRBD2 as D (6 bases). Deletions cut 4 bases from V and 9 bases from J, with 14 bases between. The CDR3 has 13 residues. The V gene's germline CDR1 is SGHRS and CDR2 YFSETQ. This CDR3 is CASSAGPTVEQFF. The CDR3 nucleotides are TGCGCCAGCAGCGCGGGACCCACCGTTGAGCAGTTCTTC.